This entry concerns a single T cell receptor (beta chain). Which antigen it targets is not known. No qualities accompany the bases; no much larger clone lies one base away. This entry is derived from a study of T cells in localized non-small cell lung cancer (dated by TCRdb to about 2020). For the wider study: The study examined T cell repertoires in 200 to 300 patients with early-stage NSCLC and compared tumors with uninvolved tumor-adjacent lungs. The cohort consisted of 200 to 250 treatment-naive NSCLC patients whose localized lung tumors had been resected. A mean age of around 66 years was recorded for the NSCLC patients, of whom 129 were male and around 100 were female.

Here is what the overall study found, with its caveats: Because the study design was exploratory, TCR variables were selected using unadjusted p-values without false-discovery rate correction. Uninvolved tumor-adjacent lung showed the highest T cell clonality, higher than tumor, which suggests more focused antigenic responses in the uninvolved tumor-adjacent lung. A median of around 57 of the top 100 tumor clones were detected in paired uninvolved adjacent lung, and some 30 of these tumor clones were also found among the top 100 clones of the paired uninvolved adjacent lung. Because multi-region tumor sequencing was not done, intratumor heterogeneity could not be ruled out. Longer overall survival was associated with higher blood T cell density, whereas shorter survival was associated with higher adjacent-lung clonality.

TCR beta CDR3 regions were sequenced from DNA using the immunoSEQ Assay. The original pipeline was this. T cell density was computed as TCR beta template counts normalized to usable DNA estimated by amplifying housekeeping genes. Richness was estimated with the preseqR package, extrapolating to 400,000 templates for PBMC samples and 120,000 templates for tissue samples. Clonality was defined by subtracting Pielou's evenness from one. To identify tissue-enriched TCRs, differential abundance testing was run on productive amino-acid clonotypes with a minimum total count of 5 and an alpha of 0.1. The Jaccard Index and the Morisita Overlap Index were used to measure how much the repertoires overlapped between compartments. TCR beta CDR3s were clustered by GLIPH together with public tetramer-defined viral CDR3s, and at least three viral sequences plus V-gene enrichment were required for viral motifs. This is the immuneACCESS table as TCRdb keeps it, with only in-frame sequences that have V and J called. A part of the clones is gone; compared with another copy, unresolved V genes explain less than half, and the rest is unexplained. V, J and clone size are those of that table, while D and trimming were read from the DNA. The sample profile shows around 25,000 clones; 80% to 95% of them were found once. The ten biggest clones cover roughly 2.7% of the sample.

At diagnosis, tumor, uninvolved tumor-adjacent lung and peripheral blood were collected and then preserved as a mix of FFPE and fresh-frozen material. For TCR repertoire profiling, blood samples were analyzed as peripheral blood mononuclear cells. V loses 5 bases, J loses 8 bases, and the germline ends lie 15 bases apart. The CDR3 has 14 amino acids, counting the end cysteine and phenylalanine. The read is trimmed to its CDR3 DNA, 42 bases read in frame from base 1. Based on the germline V gene, the CDR1 and CDR2 sequences are SGHAT and FQNNGV. Sequences were derived from peripheral blood, sampled before any cancer treatment. The sequence came from a woman between 35 and 70 years old with stage I lung adenocarcinoma. Recombination linked TRBV11-2 to TRBJ1-4; confidence is insufficient to name the D gene. At the DNA level, the sequence is TGTGCCAGCAGCCAAAAGCCCTTCGGGGAAAAACTGTTTTTT. The encoded protein is CASSQKPFGEKLFF.